This T cell receptor (beta chain) was captured by sequencing in a study of blood T cell repertoires in COVID-19. Across the study: Spain, Italy and the United States supplied samples that represented acute and convalescent COVID-19. Sources were T cells, B-cell-depleted T cells, or PBMCs; the material itself was cDNA or gDNA.

Per the study methods: Amplification of reference gene primers was used by the study to estimate nucleated cell counts. The table came from immunoSEQ multiplex PCR; TCRdb's copy has only in-frame clones and leaves some out. V, J and clone size are those of that table, while D and trimming were read from the DNA. Here the sample spans 200,000 to 250,000 clones, approximately 82% being singletons. The CDR3 is 15 residues long. Trimming removed 5 bases from V and 4 bases from J; junction bases left unmatched: 6. Germline CDR1 SGHTA, CDR2 FQGNSA. The TCR originated in a man aged 50-59 years with active or convalescent COVID-19. The chain combines TRBV7-2 with TRBJ1-3; TRBD1 matches 9 bases. What was sequenced was peripheral blood. CDR3 sequence (DNA): TGTGCCAGCAGCACACACAGGGGGCCCGGAAACACCATATATTTT. Translated: CASSTHRGPGNTIYF.